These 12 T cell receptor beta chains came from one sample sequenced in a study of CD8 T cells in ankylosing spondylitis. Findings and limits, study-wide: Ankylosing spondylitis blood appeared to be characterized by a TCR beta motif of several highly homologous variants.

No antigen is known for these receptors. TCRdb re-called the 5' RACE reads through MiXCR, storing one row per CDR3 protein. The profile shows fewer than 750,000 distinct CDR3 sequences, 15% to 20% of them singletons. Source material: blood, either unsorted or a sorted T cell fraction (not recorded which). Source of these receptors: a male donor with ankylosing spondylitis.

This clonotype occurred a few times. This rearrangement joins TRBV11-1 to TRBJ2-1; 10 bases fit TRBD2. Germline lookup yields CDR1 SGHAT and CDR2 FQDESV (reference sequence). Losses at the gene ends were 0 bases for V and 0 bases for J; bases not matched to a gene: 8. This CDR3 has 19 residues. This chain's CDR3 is CASSLASASGGSSYNEQFF. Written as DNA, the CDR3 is TGTGCCAGCAGCTTAGCTTCGGCTAGCGGGGGTAGCTCCTACAATGAGCAGTTCTTC.

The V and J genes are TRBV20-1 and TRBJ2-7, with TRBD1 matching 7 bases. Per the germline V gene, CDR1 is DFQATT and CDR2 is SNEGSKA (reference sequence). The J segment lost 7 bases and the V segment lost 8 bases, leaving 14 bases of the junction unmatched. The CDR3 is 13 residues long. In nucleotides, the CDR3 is TGCAGTCCAACTAAGGGGGCGCCGGGGGAGCAGTACTTC. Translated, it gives CSPTKGAPGEQYF.

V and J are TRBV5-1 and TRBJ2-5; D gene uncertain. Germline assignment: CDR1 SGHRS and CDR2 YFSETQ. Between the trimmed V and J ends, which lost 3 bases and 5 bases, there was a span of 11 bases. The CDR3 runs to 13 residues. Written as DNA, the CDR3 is TGCGCCAGCAGCTCCCAAATCGGGGAGACCCAGTACTTC. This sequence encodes CASSSQIGETQYF. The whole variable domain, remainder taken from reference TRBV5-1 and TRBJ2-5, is KAGVTQTPRYLIKTRGQQVTLSCSPISGHRSVSWYQQTPGQGLQFLFEYFSETQRNKGNFPGRFSGRQFSNSRSEMNVSTLELGDSALYLCASSSQIGETQYFGPGTRLLVL.

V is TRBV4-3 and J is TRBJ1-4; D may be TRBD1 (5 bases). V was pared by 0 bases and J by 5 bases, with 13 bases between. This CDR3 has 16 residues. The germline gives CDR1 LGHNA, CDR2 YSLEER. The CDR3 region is CASSQDVRGDNEKLFF. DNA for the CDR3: TGCGCCAGCAGCCAAGATGTCCGGGGCGACAATGAAAAACTGTTTTTT.

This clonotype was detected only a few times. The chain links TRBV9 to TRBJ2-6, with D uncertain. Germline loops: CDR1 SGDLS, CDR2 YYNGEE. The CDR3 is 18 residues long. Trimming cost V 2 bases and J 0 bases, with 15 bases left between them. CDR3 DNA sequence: TGTGCCAGCAGCGTCAGTCCCCAGCTAGACTCTGGGGCCAACGTCCTGACTTTC. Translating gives CASSVSPQLDSGANVLTF.

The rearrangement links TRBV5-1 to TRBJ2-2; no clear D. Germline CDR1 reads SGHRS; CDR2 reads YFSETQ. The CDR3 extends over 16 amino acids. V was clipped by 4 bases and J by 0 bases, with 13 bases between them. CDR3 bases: TGCGCCAGCAGCATGGTGTGGGGTTCGAACACCGGGGAGCTGTTTTTT. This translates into CASSMVWGSNTGELFF.

Here the CDR3 reads CASSALGGAGNQPQHF. The CDR3 DNA reads TGTGCCAGCAGTGCATTGGGGGGGGCTGGCAATCAGCCCCAGCATTTT. The V call is TRBV6-1, the J call TRBJ1-5; a weak D match, TRBD1 (6 bases). The CDR3 is 16 residues long. V lost 4 bases and J lost 2, with 15 bases in between. Germline lookup yields CDR1 MNHNS and CDR2 SASEGT.

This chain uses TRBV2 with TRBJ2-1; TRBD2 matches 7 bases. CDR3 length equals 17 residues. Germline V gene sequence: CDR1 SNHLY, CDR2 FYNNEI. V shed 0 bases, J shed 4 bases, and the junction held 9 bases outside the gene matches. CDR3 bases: TGTGCCAGCAGTGAAGCCCTCGGAGCGGGGATATACAATGAGCAGTTCTTC. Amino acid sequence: CASSEALGAGIYNEQFF.

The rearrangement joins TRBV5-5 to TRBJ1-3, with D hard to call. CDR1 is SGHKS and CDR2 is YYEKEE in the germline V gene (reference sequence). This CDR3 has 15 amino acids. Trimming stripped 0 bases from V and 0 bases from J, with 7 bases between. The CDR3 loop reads CASSLAKSSGNTIYF. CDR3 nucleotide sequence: TGTGCCAGCAGCTTGGCCAAGAGCTCTGGAAACACCATATATTTT. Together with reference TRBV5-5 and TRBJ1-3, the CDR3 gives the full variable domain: DAGVTQSPTHLIKTRGQQVTLRCSPISGHKSVSWYQQVLGQGPQFIFQYYEKEERGRGNFPDRFSARQFPNYSSELNVNALLLGDSALYLCASSLAKSSGNTIYFGEGSWLTVV.

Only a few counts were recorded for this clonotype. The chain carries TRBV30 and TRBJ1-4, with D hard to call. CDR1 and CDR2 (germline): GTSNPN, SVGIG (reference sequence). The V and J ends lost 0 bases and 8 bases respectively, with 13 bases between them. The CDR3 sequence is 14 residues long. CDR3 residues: CAWSVRAGGEKLFF. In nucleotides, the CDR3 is TGTGCCTGGAGTGTACGGGCAGGAGGGGAAAAACTGTTTTTT.

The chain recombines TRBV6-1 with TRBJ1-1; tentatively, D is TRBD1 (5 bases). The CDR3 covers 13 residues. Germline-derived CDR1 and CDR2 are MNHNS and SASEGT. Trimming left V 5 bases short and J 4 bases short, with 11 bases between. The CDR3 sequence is CASSTRDGTEAFF. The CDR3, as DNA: TGTGCCAGCAGTACCCGGGACGGCACTGAAGCTTTCTTT.

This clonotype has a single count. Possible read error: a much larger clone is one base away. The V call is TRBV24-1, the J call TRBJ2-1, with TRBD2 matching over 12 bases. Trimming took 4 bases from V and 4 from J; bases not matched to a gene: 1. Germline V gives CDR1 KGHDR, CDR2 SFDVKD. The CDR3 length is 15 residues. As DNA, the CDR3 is TGTGCCACCAGTGAGACTAGCGGGGGATACAATGAGCAGTTCTTC. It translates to CATSETSGGYNEQFF.